The 30 T cell receptor beta chains given below trace back to one sample, sequenced in a study of low-dose radiotherapy and immunotherapy resistance in tumors. First-strand cDNA relied on TRAV- and TRBV-specific primers spanning alpha and beta chains. The PCR that amplified TCRs ran for about 18 cycles, relying on a constant-region primer and a V-primer adapter. In TCRdb, the reads were re-called with MiXCR into one record per CDR3 protein. The sample carries 70,000 to 95,000 distinct CDR3 sequences, roughly a sixth recorded once. The time point: before trial treatment. Sequenced here: PBMCs, sampled before treatment. The source is a male donor with prostate cancer.

This clonotype has at least ten counts. The J gene is TRBJ1-6, the V gene TRBV6-2 or TRBV6-3; unclear D gene. V dropped 7 bases and J dropped 9 bases, with 10 bases sitting between them. Germline V gene data show CDR1 as MNHEY and CDR2 as SVGEGT. The CDR3 consists of 12 residues. CDR3 nucleotide sequence: TGTGCCAGCATGTTAACGGGTTCACCCCTCCACTTT. This translates into CASMLTGSPLHF.

This clonotype was counted many times. The chain combines TRBV20-1 with TRBJ1-5, with 9 nucleotides matching TRBD1. J gave up 3 bases and V 6 bases, and 12 bases lay outside the gene matches. CDR1 is DFQATT and CDR2 is SNEGSKA in the germline V gene (reference sequence). This CDR3 is 16 amino acids long. The CDR3, as DNA: TGCAGTGCCCAACCTGCCGACAGGGGGTACAATCAGCCCCAGCATTTT. Translated: CSAQPADRGYNQPQHF.

The chain recombines TRBV6-6 with TRBJ1-2, with D possibly being TRBD1 (6 bases). The CDR3 covers 15 residues. V was cut by 0 bases and J by 8 bases, with 16 bases left in between. Germline-derived CDR1 and CDR2 are MNHNY and SVGAGI (reference sequence). CDR3 coding DNA: TGTGCCAGCAGTTACTCGATACCAGGGGATGGCGGCTACACCTTC. Translation: CASSYSIPGDGGYTF.

This clonotype occurred many times. CDR3 amino acids: CASSALGTDTQYF. The CDR3, as DNA: TGTGCCAGCAGCGCCCTCGGCACAGATACGCAGTATTTT. The rearrangement links TRBV2 to TRBJ2-3; D is undetermined. Germline V gene lookup returns CDR1 SNHLY and CDR2 FYNNEI. The CDR3 covers 13 residues. Trimming left V 6 bases short and J 1 base short, with 8 bases between. Looking up the rest from reference TRBV2 and TRBJ2-3 gives the full variable domain: EPEVTQTPSHQVTQMGQEVILRCVPISNHLYFYWYRQILGQKVEFLVSFYNNEISEKSEIFDDQFSVERPDGSNFTLKIRSTKLEDSAMYFCASSALGTDTQYFGPGTRLTVL.

This clonotype was counted ten times or more. The CDR3: CSARPDMGVARGYTF. As DNA, the CDR3 is TGCAGTGCTAGACCTGATATGGGGGTCGCTAGGGGCTACACCTTC. The rearrangement joins TRBV20-1 to TRBJ1-2; TRBD1 might be the D (5 bases). The CDR3 contains 15 residues. In germline, CDR1 is DFQATT, CDR2 SNEGSKA (reference sequence). Trimming took off 2 bases at V and 8 bases at J, with 21 bases between the two ends.

This clonotype has ten or more counts. This chain links TRBV20-1 with TRBJ2-7; 8 bases are a match to TRBD1. With 0 bases clipped from V and 3 bases from J, the junction kept 4 bases outside the gene matches. The CDR3 has 14 amino acids. Germline values: CDR1 DFQATT, CDR2 SNEGSKA (reference sequence). The CDR3 bases are TGCAGTGCTAGAGATCCCACAGGGGGCTACGAGCAGTACTTC. Its protein product is CSARDPTGGYEQYF.

There are many counts of this clonotype. The chain employs TRBV6-5 and TRBJ1-2, with 9 bases matching TRBD1. Looked up from germline, CDR1 is MNHEY and CDR2 is SVGAGI. V lost 7 bases to trimming and J lost 0 bases; unmatched junction nucleotides: 6. The CDR3 length is 15 residues. This CDR3 is CASMGTGLTNYGYTF. CDR3 nucleotides: TGTGCCAGCATGGGGACAGGGCTAACTAACTATGGCTACACCTTC.

This clonotype was recorded at least ten times. The V gene is TRBV2, the J gene TRBJ2-7; TRBD2 is a possible D gene (6 bases). V lost 9 bases and J 4 bases, leaving 13 bases between the germline ends. Germline V gene lookup returns CDR1 SNHLY and CDR2 FYNNEI. The CDR3 contains 12 residues. CDR3 residues: CASTLARYEQYF. The CDR3 DNA reads TGTGCCAGTACCCTAGCGAGGTACGAGCAGTACTTC.

The V call is TRBV28, the J call TRBJ1-2; D gene unclear. In germline, CDR1 is MDHEN, CDR2 SYDVKM. Trimming left V 3 bases short and J 7 bases short, with 15 bases between. CDR3 size: 14 residues. This CDR3 is CASSLTDMVAGYTF. The CDR3 DNA sequence: TGTGCCAGCAGTTTGACCGACATGGTCGCTGGCTACACCTTC.

This clonotype was seen at least ten times. The chain carries TRBV7-8 and TRBJ1-1, with D perhaps TRBD1 (6 bases). The CDR3 runs to 15 residues. The germline V gene has CDR1 SGHVS and CDR2 FQNEAQ. V lost 5 bases and J lost 2, with 15 bases in between. The CDR3 DNA reads TGTGCCAGCAGCCCTTCCCGGGACACTAACACTGAAGCTTTCTTT. This gives the protein CASSPSRDTNTEAFF.

This clonotype appeared many times. The J gene is TRBJ1-1, the V gene TRBV20-1; D uncertain. Trimming stripped 5 bases from V and 0 bases from J, with 10 bases between. The V gene's germline CDR1 is DFQATT and CDR2 SNEGSKA (reference sequence). The CDR3 is 13 amino acids. CDR3 in amino acids: CSAPNLLNTEAFF. CDR3 nucleotide sequence: TGCAGTGCTCCCAACCTCTTGAACACTGAAGCTTTCTTT.

This clonotype came up many times. The CDR3 loop is CASSLGGGAGEQFF. As DNA, the CDR3 is TGTGCCAGCAGCTTAGGCGGGGGGGCGGGTGAGCAGTTCTTC. The rearrangement uses TRBV7-3 and TRBJ2-1, with TRBD2 matching over 9 bases. Per the germline V gene, CDR1 is SGHTA and CDR2 is FQGTGA. The CDR3 totals 14 residues. The J segment lost 9 bases and the V segment lost 2 bases, leaving 5 bases of the junction unmatched.

V gene TRBV6-2 or TRBV6-3 combines with J gene TRBJ2-1, with TRBD2 identical over 12 bases. Trimming removed 0 bases from V and 7 bases from J; junction bases left unmatched: 7. Germline CDR1 and CDR2: MNHEY and SVGEGT. CDR3 length: 17 residues. The CDR3 reads CASSYSLAGGDINEQFF. The CDR3 bases are TGTGCCAGCAGTTACTCTCTAGCGGGGGGGGATATAAATGAGCAGTTCTTC.

This clonotype was seen ten or more times. V gene TRBV5-1 combines with J gene TRBJ2-7; possibly TRBD1 or TRBD2 for D (6 bases each). Germline lookup yields CDR1 SGHRS and CDR2 YFSETQ. The CDR3 is 14 residues long. The V end was cut by 0 bases, the J end by 5 bases, with 12 bases between. The CDR3 DNA reads TGCGCCAGCAGCTTGGAGGGGGGCATAAACGAGCAGTACTTC. It codes for CASSLEGGINEQYF.

This clonotype was counted at least ten times. The V call is TRBV29-1, the J call TRBJ2-7; D ambiguous. V lost 4 bases and J 4 bases, leaving 11 bases between the germline ends. The CDR3 runs 12 residues. CDR1 is SQVTM, CDR2 ANQGSEA, per germline. The CDR3 region has the DNA TGCAGCGTTGGCCGAGTTGAATACGAGCAGTACTTC. Translation: CSVGRVEYEQYF.

The chain recombines TRBV15 with TRBJ2-4; D is undetermined. The germline V and J ends were trimmed by 1 base and 0 bases, with 13 bases remaining between them. The germline V gene encodes CDR1 LNHNV and CDR2 YYDKDF (reference sequence). This CDR3 is built from 17 residues. CDR3 nucleotides: TGTGCCACCAGCAGAGGTTGGTCAGGCCTAGCCAAAAACATTCAGTACTTC. Protein product: CATSRGWSGLAKNIQYF.

The genes are TRBV20-1 and TRBJ2-7; D not resolved. The CDR3 is 13 residues long. Deletions cut 4 bases from V and 1 base from J, with 11 bases between. CDR1 DFQATT and CDR2 SNEGSKA come from the germline V gene (reference sequence). Here the CDR3 DNA reads TGCAGTGCTACACGGGCCGAATCCTACGAGCAGTACTTC. Protein product: CSATRAESYEQYF.

The V and J genes are TRBV7-8 and TRBJ2-3; the D gene could be TRBD1 or TRBD2 (5 bases each). This CDR3 has 17 residues. Trimming left V 0 bases short and J 2 bases short, with 15 bases between. Per germline, CDR1 SGHVS and CDR2 FQNEAQ. CDR3 in DNA: TGTGCCAGCAGCTTAGCGTGGGGCAGGCGGGTCACAGATACGCAGTATTTT. Protein sequence: CASSLAWGRRVTDTQYF.

This clonotype was observed many times. This chain uses TRBV7-9 with TRBJ2-1, with 11 nucleotides matching TRBD2. The V gene end was trimmed by 2 bases and the J gene end by 8 bases; junction bases not matched to a gene: 20. The CDR3 consists of 20 residues. Germline V CDR1 and CDR2: SEHNR, FQNEAQ (reference sequence). CDR3 loop: CASSLPQGEIAGGPSDEQFF. The CDR3 DNA follows: TGTGCCAGCAGCTTACCACAGGGGGAGATAGCGGGGGGGCCGTCCGATGAGCAGTTCTTC.

This clonotype was picked up many times. The chain recombines TRBV7-9 with TRBJ2-1; 9 bases are a match to TRBD2. Unmatched junction bases numbered 7, after V lost 5 bases and J lost 5 bases. Per the germline V gene, CDR1 is SEHNR and CDR2 is FQNEAQ (reference sequence). CDR3 size: 15 residues. The CDR3 DNA is TGTGCCAGCAGCGAAGGCGGGGGGGCAGACAATGAGCAGTTCTTC. Translating gives CASSEGGGADNEQFF.

The sample holds many counts of this clonotype. This chain joins TRBV5-1 and TRBJ1-5; 8 nucleotides align to TRBD1. V trimming: 0 bases; J trimming: 7 bases; junction bases outside the gene matches: 6. The germline CDR1 and CDR2 sequences are SGHRS and YFSETQ. This CDR3 is built from 15 residues. The CDR3 DNA is TGCGCCAGCAGCTTGGGGACAGGGAGGGGACAGCCCCAGCATTTT. As protein: CASSLGTGRGQPQHF. Full variable domain (remainder filled in from reference TRBV5-1 and TRBJ1-5): KAGVTQTPRYLIKTRGQQVTLSCSPISGHRSVSWYQQTPGQGLQFLFEYFSETQRNKGNFPGRFSGRQFSNSRSEMNVSTLELGDSALYLCASSLGTGRGQPQHFGDGTRLSIL.

This clonotype was seen many times. The V call is TRBV29-1, the J call TRBJ2-2; a possible D gene is TRBD2 (5 bases). V lost 4 bases and J lost 5, with 20 bases in between. The CDR3 totals 16 residues. Germline V gene data show CDR1 as SQVTM and CDR2 as ANQGSEA. The CDR3 sequence: CSVGAVETWRTGELFF. CDR3 DNA: TGCAGCGTTGGGGCCGTGGAAACCTGGAGGACCGGGGAGCTGTTTTTT.

This chain joins TRBV20-1 and TRBJ2-1, with D tentatively TRBD1 (6 bases). The V end was cut by 4 bases, the J end by 2 bases, with 18 bases between. The germline V gene has CDR1 DFQATT and CDR2 SNEGSKA (reference sequence). This CDR3 has 16 residues. CDR3 sequence reads: CSATRTGSRPYNEQFF. The DNA of the CDR3 is TGCAGTGCTACGAGAACAGGGTCTAGGCCCTACAATGAGCAGTTCTTC.

This clonotype appeared many times. The chain couples TRBV6-2 or TRBV6-3 to TRBJ1-4; the D gene is possibly TRBD1 (6 bases). Trimming took off 5 bases at V and 3 bases at J, with 16 bases between the two ends. Germline loops: CDR1 MNHEY, CDR2 SVGEGT. The CDR3 runs to 16 residues. In nucleotides, the CDR3 is TGTGCCAGCAGTGGGCAAACGAGGGGGTCTAATGAAAAACTGTTTTTT. Protein sequence: CASSGQTRGSNEKLFF.

This clonotype was seen more than once but under ten times. This sequence may be a read error, since a much larger clone differs from it by one base. The CDR3 DNA sequence: TGTACCAGCAGTTTCAGGGCGGCCGCCGGGCAGTACTTC. Translation gives CTSSFRAAAGQYF. The J gene is TRBJ2-7, the V gene TRBV12-3 or TRBV12-4; possibly TRBD1 for D (5 bases). The CDR3 is 13 residues long.

The chain employs TRBV11-2 and TRBJ2-7; D unresolved. The V and J ends lost 1 base and 3 bases respectively, with 7 bases between them. Germline CDR1 and CDR2: SGHAT and FQNNGV. The CDR3 is 13 residues long. CDR3 in amino acids: CASSLGTHYEQYF. The CDR3 nucleotides read TGTGCCAGCAGCTTAGGGACCCACTACGAGCAGTACTTC.

This clonotype was observed at least ten times. The chain links TRBV19 to TRBJ1-4; 9 bases are shared with TRBD1. The CDR3 covers 14 residues. Germline CDR1 reads LNHDA; CDR2 reads SQIVND (reference sequence). Germline trimming cut 8 bases from V and 3 bases from J; bases unmatched to any gene: 4. The chain's CDR3 is CASRRDRANEKLFF. In nucleotides, the CDR3 is TGTGCCAGTCGCCGGGACAGGGCTAATGAAAAACTGTTTTTT.

This clonotype has at least ten counts. V and J are TRBV7-9 and TRBJ2-7; D could derive from TRBD1 or TRBD2 (5 bases each). Trimming took off 4 bases at V and 6 bases at J, with 13 bases between the two ends. This CDR3 is 13 amino acids long. Germline V lookup: CDR1 SEHNR, CDR2 FQNEAQ (reference sequence). In DNA, the CDR3 is TGTGCCAGCAGCTCTTCGGCAGGGAGCGAGCAGTACTTC. This gives the protein CASSSSAGSEQYF.

This clonotype was counted at least ten times. This chain connects TRBV9 to TRBJ2-7; 7 bases align to TRBD1. V was clipped by 0 bases and J by 2 bases; unmatched bases: 8. The CDR3 sequence is 16 residues long. CDR1 and CDR2 (germline): SGDLS, YYNGEE. The CDR3 here is CASSVAPGGRTYEQYF. The CDR3 DNA sequence: TGTGCCAGCAGCGTAGCTCCAGGGGGTAGGACCTACGAGCAGTACTTC.

This clonotype showed up many times. The chain employs TRBV21-1 and TRBJ1-6; TRBD1 is taken as the D call from the table, unchecked against the DNA. TRBV21-1 counts as a pseudogene. CDR3 length: 18 amino acids. This chain's CDR3 is CASSKVAWTGESNSPLHF. In DNA form, the CDR3 reads TGTGCCAGCAGCAAAGTCGCTTGGACAGGGGAGAGTAATTCACCCCTCCACTTT.